The T cell receptor (beta chain) under discussion was sequenced for a study of T-cell reconstitution after alpha-beta-depleted transplantation in children. The V gene's germline CDR1 is KGHDR and CDR2 SFDVKD. This CDR3 contains 14 residues. V shed 3 bases and J shed 9 bases, with 13 bases lying between them. The library targeted TCRbeta and was prepared with unique molecular identifiers. TCRdb re-derived calls from the PCR reads in MiXCR, one entry per CDR3 protein. The profile shows hundreds of thousands of distinct CDR3 sequences, roughly 17% of them singletons. The clonotype comes from a human donor who donated a stem cell graft to a child with acute myeloid leukemia. This sample comprised PBMCs from the stem cell graft donor, obtained from the stem cell graft. The chain uses TRBV24-1 and TRBJ2-2; tentative D call: TRBD2 (6 bases). The CDR3 spells CATSDNAGTRELFF. The CDR3 bases are TGTGCCACCAGTGATAACGCGGGGACCAGGGAGCTGTTTTTT.